Each of the 4 T cell receptor beta chains below was sequenced from the same sample in a study of cytomegalovirus exposure and HLA in healthy donors. The study ran its PCR with 60 Vbeta and 13 Jbeta primers. Clones were sequenced by immunoSEQ multiplex PCR, and TCRdb holds only the in-frame ones, with some missing. The table has some 30,000 clones, 85% to 90% seen once. The source material was PBMCs. These receptors were obtained from a boy between 5 and 17 years old in good health and CMV-seronegative.

The sample holds one count of this clone. This chain's CDR3 is CASSYSGTGGRQPQHF. The CDR3 DNA sequence: TGTGCCAGTAGCTATTCCGGGACAGGGGGCCGGCAGCCCCAGCATTTT. This chain connects TRBV19 to TRBJ1-5; 12 bases match TRBD1. The germline CDR1 and CDR2 sequences are LNHDA and SQIVND (reference sequence). The CDR3 is 16 amino acids. V lost 6 bases, J lost 7 bases, and 10 bases stayed unmatched.

The genes are TRBV7-7 and TRBJ2-5; TRBD2 matches 12 bases. The CDR3 is made up of 16 amino acids. Germline trimming cut 4 bases from V and 4 bases from J; bases unmatched to any gene: 7. Germline V gives CDR1 SSHAT, CDR2 FNYEAQ (reference sequence). The CDR3: CASSSLAGGPGETQYF. The CDR3 DNA is TGTGCCAGCAGCTCCCTAGCGGGGGGGCCTGGAGAGACCCAGTACTTC.

The chain couples TRBV7-9 to TRBJ1-2, with TRBD1 identical over 7 bases. The junction had 13 bases not matched to a gene; V was cut back by 4 bases and J by 2 bases. The CDR3 spans 17 residues. The V gene's germline CDR1 is SEHNR and CDR2 FQNEAQ (reference sequence). CDR3 nucleotide sequence: TGTGCCAGCAGCTCCCCCCTCGGACAGGAGCCCAACTATGGCTACACCTTC. Protein: CASSSPLGQEPNYGYTF.

The chain couples TRBV7-6 to TRBJ1-2, with 8 nucleotides matching TRBD1. Germline CDR1 reads SGHVS; CDR2 reads FNYEAQ. The junction had 5 bases not matched to a gene; V was cut back by 5 bases and J by 0 bases. The CDR3 has 15 residues. The CDR3 loop is CASSRGQGANYGYTF. The CDR3 DNA sequence: TGTGCCAGCAGCCGAGGACAGGGAGCTAACTATGGCTACACCTTC.